This is a list of T cell receptor beta chains from one sample in a study of cytomegalovirus exposure and HLA in healthy donors. TCRdb keeps only in-frame clones here, not all; method: immunoSEQ multiplex PCR. The sample has roughly 120,000 clones; just under 70% are singletons. The sequenced material came from PBMCs. These receptors came from a woman between 65 and 79 years old in good health and CMV-seropositive. CDR3s leave out the opening cysteine and the closing phenylalanine or tryptophan.

v_call | cdr3_length | cdr3_aa
TRBV5-1 | 15 | ASSLSPVPSGANVLT
TRBV10-1 | 13 | ASSEPQAGVNEQF
TRBV12-5 | 13 | ASGLVVGATPSLA
TRBV27 | 12 | ASRQGVQGYEQY
TRBV19 | 12 | ASSIEVGNTEAF
TRBV6-6 | 14 | ASSYGQGPANYGYT
TRBV6-6 | 14 | ASSYLGQGSNQPQH
TRBV29-1 | 13 | SVVVPGLSTDTQY
TRBV27 | 12 | ASSAGQLGNTIY
TRBV27 | 14 | ASSLSPTRTNYGYT